This is a list of T cell receptor beta chains from one sample in a study of blood T cell repertoires in COVID-19. Using immunoSEQ multiplex PCR, the repertoire was profiled, and TCRdb retains in-frame clones only, with some absent. The table lists some 330,000 clones, about 90% of them singletons. Specimen: peripheral blood. All receptors come from a woman younger than 45 with COVID-19, enrolled during active disease. CDR3s include the opening cysteine and the closing phenylalanine or tryptophan. The D gene is left open where the match is weak. Some rows mark clone size as missing; the rest say once, few, many or name a class of expanded clone.

J	D	size	V	DNA	CDR3
TRBJ2-7	NA	few	TRBV4-1	TGCGCCAGCAGCCAAGATCGATCAGGTACCTACGAGCAGTACTTC	CASSQDRSGTYEQYF
TRBJ1-2	NA	NA	TRBV7-2	TGTGCCAGCAGCATCCGGTCCTATGGCTACACCTTC	CASSIRSYGYTF
TRBJ2-7	TRBD1	NA	TRBV5-5	TGTGCCAGCAGCTCGGTACGGACAGGGGGCTACGAGCAGTACTTC	CASSSVRTGGYEQYF
TRBJ1-1	TRBD1	NA	TRBV5-4	TGTGCCAGCAGCCGCGAAACCGGGACAGGGGCGACTGAAGCTTTCTTT	CASSRETGTGATEAFF
TRBJ1-2	NA	NA	TRBV5-4	TGTGCCAGCAGCTTGGGATCGACAATCAACTATGGCTACACCTTC	CASSLGSTINYGYTF
TRBJ1-4	NA	NA	TRBV14	TGTGCCAGCAGCCAAGATCTCGGGGAAAAACTGTTTTTT	CASSQDLGEKLFF
TRBJ1-6	NA	NA	TRBV18	TGTGCCAGCTCTGCCCAGGGGAATTCACCCCTCCACTTT	CASSAQGNSPLHF
TRBJ1-1	TRBD1	NA	TRBV19	TGTGCCACCCGCCCCCCCGCACAGGGGAGGTACACTGAAGCTTTCTTT	CATRPPAQGRYTEAFF
TRBJ2-2	NA	once	TRBV19	TGTGCCAGTAGTATAGTCGGTGGGAGAGCCGGGGAGCTGTTTTTT	CASSIVGGRAGELFF
TRBJ2-7	TRBD2	NA	TRBV7-9	TGTGCCAGCAGCTTAGCCGGGACTAGTGGCTCCGAGCAGTACTTC	CASSLAGTSGSEQYF
TRBJ1-1	NA	once	TRBV9	TGTGCCAGCAGCCCCGGGGGGTACACTGAAGCTTTCTTT	CASSPGGYTEAFF
TRBJ1-5	NA	NA	TRBV21-1	TGTGCCAGCAGCACGCCTGAAGAGGGTGGGAGCAATCAGCCCCAGCATTTT	CASSTPEEGGSNQPQHF
TRBJ1-2	NA	NA	TRBV5-6	TGTGCCAGCAGCGGGAGTTTTAACTATGGCTACACCTTC	CASSGSFNYGYTF
TRBJ2-3	NA	NA	TRBV6-6	TGTGCCAGCAGTTATAGAGATACGCAGTATTTT	CASSYRDTQYF
TRBJ2-2	TRBD1	NA	TRBV7-9	TGTGCCAGCCGATCCGGGACAGGGGCTCGGACCGGGGAGCTGTTTTTT	CASRSGTGARTGELFF
TRBJ1-2	NA	NA	TRBV29-1	TGCAGCGTTCAGTTTAACTATGGCTACACCTTC	CSVQFNYGYTF
TRBJ2-3	TRBD2	NA	TRBV5-1	TGCGCCAGCAGCACGGGACTAGCAAGGGATACGCAGTATTTT	CASSTGLARDTQYF
TRBJ1-3	NA	NA	TRBV28	TGTGCCAGCAGTTTATGGCGGTCAATGAGGAGAAACACCATATATTTT	CASSLWRSMRRNTIYF
TRBJ1-2	TRBD1	NA	TRBV27	TGTGCCAGCAGTTCTACAGGGGACAGGTTCGGCTACACCTTC	CASSSTGDRFGYTF
TRBJ1-1	TRBD1	NA	TRBV11-3	TGTGCCAGCAGCCCGCCTAGGACAGGGAGGTCCCCTGAAGCTTTCTTT	CASSPPRTGRSPEAFF
TRBJ2-3	NA	NA	TRBV24-1	TGTGCCACCAGTGACCTAAGGGGGGATACGCAGTATTTT	CATSDLRGDTQYF
TRBJ2-1	TRBD2	NA	TRBV3-1/TRBV3-2	TGTGCCAGCAGCCAAGGTGAACTAGCGGGGGGCCGCGCCGAGCAGTTCTTC	CASSQGELAGGRAEQFF
TRBJ1-2	TRBD1	few	TRBV7-9	TGTGCCAGCAGCCCTGTGACAGGGACTAACTATGGCTACACCTTC	CASSPVTGTNYGYTF
TRBJ1-1	NA	NA	TRBV7-9	TGTGCCAGCAGCTTAGGAACAGCGAACACTGAAGCTTTCTTT	CASSLGTANTEAFF